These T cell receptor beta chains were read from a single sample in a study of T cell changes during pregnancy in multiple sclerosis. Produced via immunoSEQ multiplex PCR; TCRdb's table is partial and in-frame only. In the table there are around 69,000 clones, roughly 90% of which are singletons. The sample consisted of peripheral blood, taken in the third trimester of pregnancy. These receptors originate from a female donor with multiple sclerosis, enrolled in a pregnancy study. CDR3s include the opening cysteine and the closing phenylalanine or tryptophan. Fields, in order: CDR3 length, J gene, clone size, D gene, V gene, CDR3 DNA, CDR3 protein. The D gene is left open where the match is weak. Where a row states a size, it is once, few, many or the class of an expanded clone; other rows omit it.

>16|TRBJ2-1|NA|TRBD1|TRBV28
TGTGCCAGCAGCCCCAGCCCGGGACAGGGGGGCAATGAGCAGTTCTTC
CASSPSPGQGGNEQFF
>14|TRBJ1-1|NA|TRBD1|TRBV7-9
TGTGCCAGCAGCTTCCGGGACAGCTACACTGAAGCTTTCTTT
CASSFRDSYTEAFF
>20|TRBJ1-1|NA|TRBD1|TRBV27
TGTGCCAGCAGTTGGCAGTACGACAGGGAGACGGAGGGCGAGAACACTGAAGCTTTCTTT
CASSWQYDRETEGENTEAFF
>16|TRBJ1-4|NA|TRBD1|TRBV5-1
TGCGCCAGCAGCTTGGACAACTCAGGGGGCAATGAAAAACTGTTTTTT
CASSLDNSGGNEKLFF
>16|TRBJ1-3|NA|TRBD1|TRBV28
TGTGCCAGCAGTTTACCCCACAGGGGGCCTGGAAACACCATATATTTT
CASSLPHRGPGNTIYF
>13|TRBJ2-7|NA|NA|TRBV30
TGTGCCTGGAGAAGGGGACTCCTCTACGAGCAGTACTTC
CAWRRGLLYEQYF
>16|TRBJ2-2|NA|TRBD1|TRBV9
TGTGCCAGCAGCGCAAACCCATACGACAGGGCCGGGGAGCTGTTTTTT
CASSANPYDRAGELFF
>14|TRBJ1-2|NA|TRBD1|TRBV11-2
TGTGCCAGCAGCCACGGGGACAGCCCCTATGGCTACACCTTC
CASSHGDSPYGYTF
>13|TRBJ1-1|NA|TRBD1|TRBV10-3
TGTGCCATCACTCCGGGACAGGGTGCTGAAGCTTTCTTT
CAITPGQGAEAFF
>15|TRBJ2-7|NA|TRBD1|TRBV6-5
TGTGCCAGCAGTTACGAAGGGGGCGACTCCTACGAGCAGTACTTC
CASSYEGGDSYEQYF
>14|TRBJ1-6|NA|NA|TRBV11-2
TGTGCCAGCAGTCCCACCCCGCAGGGCGCGCCCCTCCACTTT
CASSPTPQGAPLHF
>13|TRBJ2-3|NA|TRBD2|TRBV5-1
TGCGCCACCCGGACTAGCGGGGGTGAGACGCAGTATTTT
CATRTSGGETQYF
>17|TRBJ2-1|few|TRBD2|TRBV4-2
TGTGCCAGCAGCCAAGATTCGGCTAGCGGGCGGTACAATGAGCAGTTCTTC
CASSQDSASGRYNEQFF
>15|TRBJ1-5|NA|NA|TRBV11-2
TGTGCCAGCAGCTTAGGCGGGATTGGCAATCAGCCCCAGCATTTT
CASSLGGIGNQPQHF
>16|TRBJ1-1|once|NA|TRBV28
TGTGCCAGCAGTTCACCTTTTAGGGGAGGGAGGACTGAAGCTTTCTTT
CASSSPFRGGRTEAFF
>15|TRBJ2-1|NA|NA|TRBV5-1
TGCGCCAGCAGCTTGGCCTCAGGCACCTACAATGAGCAGTTCTTC
CASSLASGTYNEQFF
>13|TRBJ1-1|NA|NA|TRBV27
TGTGCCAGCAGTTTCGCCAGAAACACTGAAGCTTTCTTT
CASSFARNTEAFF
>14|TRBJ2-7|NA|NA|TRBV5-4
TGCGCCAGCAGCCAAAGCACTATAAGCGGCGAGCAGTACTTC
CASSQSTISGEQYF
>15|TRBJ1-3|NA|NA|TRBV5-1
TGCGCCAGCAGCTGGAATCCGGAGACCGGAAACACCATATATTTT
CASSWNPETGNTIYF
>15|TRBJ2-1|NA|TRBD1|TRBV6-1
TGTGCCAGCAGCCTGTTGACAGGGTACTACAATGAGCAGTTCTTC
CASSLLTGYYNEQFF
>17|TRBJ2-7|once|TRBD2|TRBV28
TGTGCCAGCAGACCCCCCCGGGAGGGACCCGGGTCCTACGAGCAGTACTTC
CASRPPREGPGSYEQYF
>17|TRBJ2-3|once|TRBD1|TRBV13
TGTGCCAGCAGCCCCCTCCTAGGGACAGCTAGCACAGATACGCAGTATTTT
CASSPLLGTASTDTQYF
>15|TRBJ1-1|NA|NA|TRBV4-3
TGCGCCAGCAGCCAAGATCTTCGAGCAAACACTGAAGCTTTCTTT
CASSQDLRANTEAFF
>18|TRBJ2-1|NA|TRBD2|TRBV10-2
TGCGCCAGCACTCACCTGGGGGGGGATGGGGGCTCCTACAATGAGCAGTTCTTC
CASTHLGGDGGSYNEQFF
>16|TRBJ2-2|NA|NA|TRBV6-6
TGTGCCAGCAGTTCAATTCACAGGGGGGGCACCGGGGAGCTGTTTTTT
CASSSIHRGGTGELFF
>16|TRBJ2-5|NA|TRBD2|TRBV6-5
TGTGCCAGCAGTTACTCGAACCCGGGGGGGGAGGAGACCCAGTACTTC
CASSYSNPGGEETQYF
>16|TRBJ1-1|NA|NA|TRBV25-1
TGTGCCAGCAGTGAATCTAGGGGGACAATGGGGACTGAAGCTTTCTTT
CASSESRGTMGTEAFF
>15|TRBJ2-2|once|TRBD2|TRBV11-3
TGTGCCAGCAGCCCGAGCGGGGGGGCCACCGGGGAGCTGTTTTTT
CASSPSGGATGELFF
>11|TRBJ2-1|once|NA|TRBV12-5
TGTGCTAGTGGTCCGTACAATGAGCAGTTCTTC
CASGPYNEQFF